The present TCR beta chain was sequenced within a study of regulatory T cells in long-lasting Graves disease. Germline CDR1 is LNHDA and CDR2 is SQIVND (reference sequence). CDR3 length: 13 residues. The V end lost 2 bases, the J end lost 3 bases, and 8 bases lay between the germline ends. Time point noted: persistent/refractory GD, antithyroid drugs over 5 years with positive TRAb. PBMC RNA was the source of the TCR library. Libraries of TCR beta came from iRepertoire HTBI primers plus Arm-PCR of CDR3 regions. TCRdb processed the multiplex PCR reads anew with MiXCR; each CDR3 protein has one entry. The data show 400,000 to 500,000 distinct CDR3 sequences, less than 25% seen once. This clonotype was seen only a few times.

The sequence was collected from a female donor with Graves disease. The chain joins TRBV19 to TRBJ2-7; D is unclear. This specimen was peripheral blood mononuclear cells (PBMCs), taken when the disease was refractory, from a patient treated with antithyroid drugs. CDR3 sequence (DNA): TGTGCCAGTAGTATATCCGCTAACTACGAGCAGTACTTC. Residues: CASSISANYEQYF.